The TCR beta chain under discussion was sequenced for a study of control samples from healthy donors and cancer patients. Trimming pared 0 bases from V and 0 bases from J, leaving 2 bases between. The CDR3 sequence is 13 residues long. The germline CDR1 and CDR2 sequences are SEHNR and FQNEAQ (reference sequence). Sequenced by immunoSEQ multiplex PCR; TCRdb stores in-frame clones only, minus some. The sample includes about 210,000 clones. This chain joins TRBV7-9 and TRBJ1-2, with D unresolved. Sequenced sample: blood. The origin of this receptor is a woman aged 25 to 39 in good health. The CDR3: CASSLAANYGYTF. As DNA, the CDR3 is TGTGCCAGCAGCTTAGCAGCTAACTATGGCTACACCTTC.